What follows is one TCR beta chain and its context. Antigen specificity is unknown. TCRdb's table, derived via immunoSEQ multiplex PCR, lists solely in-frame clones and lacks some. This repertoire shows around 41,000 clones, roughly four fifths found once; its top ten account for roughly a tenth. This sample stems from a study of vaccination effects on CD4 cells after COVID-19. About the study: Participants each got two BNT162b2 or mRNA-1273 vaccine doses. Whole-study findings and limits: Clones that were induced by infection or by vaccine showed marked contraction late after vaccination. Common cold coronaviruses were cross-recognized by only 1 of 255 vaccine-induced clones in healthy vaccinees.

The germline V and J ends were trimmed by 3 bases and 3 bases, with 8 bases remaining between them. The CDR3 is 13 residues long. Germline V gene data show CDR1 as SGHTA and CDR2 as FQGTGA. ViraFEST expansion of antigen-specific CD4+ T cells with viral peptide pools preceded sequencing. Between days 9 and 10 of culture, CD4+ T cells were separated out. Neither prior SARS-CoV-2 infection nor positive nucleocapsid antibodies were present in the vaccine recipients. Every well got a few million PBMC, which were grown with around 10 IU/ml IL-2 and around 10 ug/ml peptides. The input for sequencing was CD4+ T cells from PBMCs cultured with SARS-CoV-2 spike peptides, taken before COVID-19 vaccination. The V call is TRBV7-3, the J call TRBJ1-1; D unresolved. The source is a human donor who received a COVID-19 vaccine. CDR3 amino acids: CASSLQRYTEAFF. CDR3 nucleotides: TGTGCCAGCAGCTTGCAGAGATACACTGAAGCTTTCTTT.